The 19 T cell receptor beta chains listed next were all sequenced from one sample in a study of blood T cell repertoires in COVID-19. The table came from immunoSEQ multiplex PCR; TCRdb's copy has only in-frame clones and leaves some out. Among approximately 150,000 clones listed, around four fifths were seen once. The specimen sequenced was PBMCs or T cells enriched from blood (not recorded which). Receptors were obtained from a woman aged 40 to 50 who had recovered from COVID-19.

The chain recombines TRBV7-3 with TRBJ2-1; the match to TRBD2 covers 9 bases. The CDR3 runs 19 residues. CDR1 and CDR2 from the germline V gene are SGHTA and FQGTGA. Trimming cost V 0 bases and J 7 bases; bases outside gene matches: 16. CDR3 residues: CASSLTAPGLAGINNEQFF. CDR3 DNA sequence: TGTGCCAGCAGCTTAACGGCCCCAGGGCTAGCGGGAATAAATAATGAGCAGTTCTTC.

This CDR3 is CASSLDQGDEQFF. The CDR3 bases are TGTGCCAGCAGCTTAGATCAGGGTGATGAGCAGTTCTTC. The chain employs TRBV11-2 and TRBJ2-1; possible D gene TRBD1, 5 bases. V was pared by 0 bases and J by 8 bases, with 8 bases between. This CDR3 is 13 amino acids long. Germline V CDR1 and CDR2: SGHAT, FQNNGV.

The V call is TRBV6-5, the J call TRBJ2-5; 12 nucleotides match TRBD2. Germline CDR1 MNHEY, CDR2 SVGAGI. Trimming at V came to 7 bases and at J to 0 bases, leaving 3 bases not matched to a gene. CDR3 length: 15 residues. CDR3 nucleotides: TGTGCCAGCACGACTAGCGGGGGAAACCAAGAGACCCAGTACTTC. It is translated as CASTTSGGNQETQYF.

The V gene is TRBV11-2, the J gene TRBJ2-7, with a weak D call TRBD2 (6 bases). From germline, CDR1 is SGHAT and CDR2 FQNNGV. The length of the CDR3 is 12 residues. Between the trimmed V and J ends, which lost 5 bases and 5 bases, there was a span of 10 bases. The CDR3 loop is CASSRGMDEQYF. As DNA, the CDR3 is TGTGCCAGCAGCCGGGGGATGGACGAGCAGTACTTC. The variable domain in full, completed from reference TRBV11-2 and TRBJ2-7, reads EAGVAQSPRYKIIEKRQSVAFWCNPISGHATLYWYQQILGQGPKLLIQFQNNGVVDDSQLPKDRFSAERLKGVDSTLKIQPAKLEDSAVYLCASSRGMDEQYFGPGTRLTVT.

The chain has TRBV18 and TRBJ2-7; 9 nucleotides agree with TRBD2. The trim removed 3 bases at V and 5 bases at J, leaving 8 bases unmatched. The CDR3 totals 15 residues. Germline-derived CDR1 and CDR2 are KGHSH and LQKENI. CDR3 protein: CASSPFSGSNNEQYF. The CDR3, as DNA: TGTGCCAGCTCACCCTTTAGCGGGAGTAACAACGAGCAGTACTTC.

The genes are TRBV9 and TRBJ2-1; weak D call: TRBD2 (6 bases). The CDR3 length is 13 residues. Trimming pared 3 bases from V and 7 bases from J, leaving 11 bases between. Germline V gene sequence: CDR1 SGDLS, CDR2 YYNGEE. CDR3 sequence (DNA): TGTGCCAGCAGCGCCGGAGGGCCGAATGAGCAGTTCTTC. Its translation: CASSAGGPNEQFF.

The chain has TRBV29-1 and TRBJ1-2, with 9 nucleotides matching TRBD1. The CDR3 runs to 15 residues. V lost 4 bases and J lost 3; bases outside the gene matches: 9. Per germline, CDR1 SQVTM and CDR2 ANQGSEA. CDR3 amino acids: CSVGGTGGKYYGYTF. The DNA of the CDR3 is TGCAGCGTTGGAGGAACAGGGGGCAAGTACTATGGCTACACCTTC. The variable domain in full, with the rest retrieved from reference TRBV29-1 and TRBJ1-2, is SAVISQKPSRDICQRGTSLTIQCQVDSQVTMMFWYRQQPGQSLTLIATANQGSEATYESGFVIDKFPISRPNLTFSTLTVSNMSPEDSSIYLCSVGGTGGKYYGYTFGSGTRLTVV.

This chain uses TRBV7-2 with TRBJ1-2, with TRBD1 matching 10 bases. From germline, CDR1 is SGHTA and CDR2 FQGNSA. With V trimmed by 1 base and J by 6 bases, 8 bases remained unmatched. This CDR3 spans 16 amino acids. This chain's CDR3 is CASSLGTGGGQNGYTF. CDR3 coding DNA: TGTGCCAGCAGCTTAGGGACAGGGGGGGGACAGAATGGCTACACCTTC.

DNA for the CDR3: TGTGCAAGTCGCTTAACTGGACTAGCGGGAGTTGCTGATACGCAGTATTTT. Amino acids: CASRLTGLAGVADTQYF. V is TRBV12-2 and J is TRBJ2-3; the table's D call, TRBD2, was not checked against the DNA. TRBV12-2 is a documented pseudogene. The CDR3 has 17 residues.

V and J are TRBV6-5 and TRBJ1-3, with D possibly TRBD1 on 6 matching bases. Germline V gene lookup returns CDR1 MNHEY and CDR2 SVGAGI. This CDR3 contains 15 residues. Trimming pared 6 bases from V and 4 bases from J, leaving 16 bases between. The CDR3 bases are TGTGCCAGCAGGAAACAGGGATTCGAAGGAAACACCATATATTTT. This codes for CASRKQGFEGNTIYF.

The V call is TRBV29-1, the J call TRBJ2-5, with TRBD2 as a possible D gene (7 bases). Trimming pared 0 bases from V and 4 bases from J, leaving 21 bases between. The CDR3 is made up of 17 amino acids. Germline V gives CDR1 SQVTM, CDR2 ANQGSEA. CDR3 loop: CSVEDRSGEGGGETQYF. The CDR3 DNA reads TGCAGCGTTGAAGATAGGTCAGGGGAGGGGGGTGGAGAGACCCAGTACTTC.

This sequence joins TRBV5-1 and TRBJ1-1, with a weak D call TRBD1 (5 bases). Germline assignment: CDR1 SGHRS and CDR2 YFSETQ. The CDR3 covers 15 residues. Trimming cost V 2 bases and J 0 bases, with 11 bases left between them. CDR3 in DNA: TGCGCCAGCAGCTTCCAGGGCGGGATGAACACTGAAGCTTTCTTT. The encoded protein is CASSFQGGMNTEAFF. Combining the CDR3 with reference TRBV5-1 and TRBJ1-1 gives the whole variable domain KAGVTQTPRYLIKTRGQQVTLSCSPISGHRSVSWYQQTPGQGLQFLFEYFSETQRNKGNFPGRFSGRQFSNSRSEMNVSTLELGDSALYLCASSFQGGMNTEAFFGQGTRLTVV.

The chain uses TRBV30 and TRBJ2-7; the match to TRBD1 covers 8 bases. From germline, CDR1 is GTSNPN and CDR2 SVGIG (reference sequence). J lost 2 bases, V lost 1 base, and 7 bases had no gene match. The CDR3 consists of 15 residues. The CDR3 DNA reads TGTGCCTGGAGTGGGTCCAGACAGGGGCCCTACGAGCAGTACTTC. As protein: CAWSGSRQGPYEQYF.

The V call is TRBV6-2 or TRBV6-3, the J call TRBJ2-4, with TRBD1 matching over 7 bases. V trimming: 5 bases; J trimming: 0 bases; junction bases outside the gene matches: 16. CDR3 length: 19 amino acids. CDR1 and CDR2 (germline): MNHEY, SVGEGT. In DNA, the CDR3 is TGTGCCAGCAGTATACTCCAACTGACAGGGATACTAGCCAAAAACATTCAGTACTTC. This translates into CASSILQLTGILAKNIQYF.

The V and J genes are TRBV5-8 and TRBJ2-1, with 7 bases lining up with TRBD2. The V and J ends lost 3 bases and 4 bases, in that order; junction bases with no gene match: 7. CDR1 is SGHTS, CDR2 YDEGEE, per germline. The CDR3 spans 15 residues. The CDR3 bases are TGTGCCAGCAGCTCCTTAGCGGGCCGATACAATGAGCAGTTCTTC. Its protein is CASSSLAGRYNEQFF.

V usage is TRBV15 and J usage is TRBJ2-1, with TRBD1 as a possible D gene (6 bases). This CDR3 region has 19 residues. Germline V gene data show CDR1 as LNHNV and CDR2 as YYDKDF (reference sequence). Trimming cost V 5 bases and J 2 bases, with 25 bases left between them. CDR3 sequence: CATSGRRVFGTRTYNEQFF. CDR3 DNA sequence: TGTGCCACCAGCGGGCGTCGGGTTTTCGGGACAAGAACCTACAATGAGCAGTTCTTC.

V is TRBV6-1 and J is TRBJ2-7; the match to TRBD2 covers 13 bases. Trimming removed 5 bases from V and 4 bases from J; junction bases left unmatched: 2. The CDR3 covers 14 residues. Germline CDR1 and CDR2: MNHNS and SASEGT. The DNA for the CDR3 is TGTGCCAGCAGTCGGACTAGCGGGAGTTACGAGCAGTACTTC. Amino acid sequence: CASSRTSGSYEQYF.

The rearrangement links TRBV6-5 to TRBJ1-2, with a weak D call TRBD1 (5 bases). The CDR3 contains 15 residues. CDR1 MNHEY and CDR2 SVGAGI come from the germline V gene. V dropped 4 bases and J dropped 4 bases, with 16 bases sitting between them. The CDR3 bases are TGTGCCAGCAGTTCCCCTCGGGACTTTTTCTATGGCTACACCTTC. This sequence encodes CASSSPRDFFYGYTF.

The rearrangement uses TRBV3-1 (or the pseudogene TRBV3-2) and TRBJ2-2; tentative D call: TRBD2 (6 bases). CDR3 length equals 17 residues. Germline V gene data show CDR1 as LGHDT and CDR2 as YNNKEL (reference sequence). V shed 1 base and J shed 4 bases, with 16 bases lying between them. The CDR3 nucleotides are TGTGCCAGCAGCCAAGTTTCTCGCGGGACTTTCACCGGGGAGCTGTTTTTT. It yields the protein CASSQVSRGTFTGELFF.